This entry is about one TCR beta chain. The CDR3 is 15 residues long. V lost 5 bases and J lost 6; bases outside the gene matches: 6. The germline CDR1 and CDR2 sequences are MDHEN and SYDVKM. Per the study methods: How many nucleated cells were present was estimated from reference gene primer amplification. Some clones are missing from TCRdb's copy, which holds only in-frame ones; the method was immunoSEQ multiplex PCR. V and J calls and clone size come straight from that table; D and trimming were deduced from the DNA. This repertoire shows about 270,000 clones, around 90% found once; its top ten account for about 4%. The sample comes from a study of blood T cell repertoires in COVID-19. Study-level background: COVID-19 samples, acute and convalescent, were from the United States, Italy and Spain. In each case, the material was cDNA or gDNA derived from T cells, B-cell-depleted T cells, or PBMCs.

Self-reported history from a screening survey and questionnaire set each donor's cohort. The chain employs TRBV28 and TRBJ2-1, with 11 positions matching TRBD2. Sequencing was performed on PBMCs or T cells enriched from blood (not recorded which). The TCR was taken from a woman in her twenties or thirties with acute COVID-19. DNA of the CDR3: TGTGCCAGCAGTAAGGGACTAGCGGCATTCAATGAGCAGTTCTTC. Its protein product is CASSKGLAAFNEQFF.